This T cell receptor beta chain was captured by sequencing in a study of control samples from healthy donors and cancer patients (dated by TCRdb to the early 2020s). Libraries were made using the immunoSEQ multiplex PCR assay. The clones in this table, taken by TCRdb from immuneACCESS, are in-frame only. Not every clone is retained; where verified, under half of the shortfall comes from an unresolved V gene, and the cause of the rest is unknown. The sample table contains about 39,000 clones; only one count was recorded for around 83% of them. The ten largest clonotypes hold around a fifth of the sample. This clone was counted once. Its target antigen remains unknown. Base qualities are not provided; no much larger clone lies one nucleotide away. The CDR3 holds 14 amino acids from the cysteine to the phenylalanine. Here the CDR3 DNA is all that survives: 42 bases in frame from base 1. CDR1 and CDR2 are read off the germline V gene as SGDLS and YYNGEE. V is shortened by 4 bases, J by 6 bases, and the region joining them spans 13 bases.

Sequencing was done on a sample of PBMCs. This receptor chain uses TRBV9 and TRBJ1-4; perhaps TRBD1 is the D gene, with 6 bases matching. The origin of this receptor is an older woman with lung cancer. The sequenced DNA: TGTGCCAGCAGCCCTACCTACAGGGATGAAAAACTGTTTTTT. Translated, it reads CASSPTYRDEKLFF. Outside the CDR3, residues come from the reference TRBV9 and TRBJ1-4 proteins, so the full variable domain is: DSGVTQTPKHLITATGQRVTLRCSPRSGDLSVYWYQQSLDQGLQFLIQYYNGEERAKGNILERFSAQQFPDLHSELNLSSLELGDSALYFCASSPTYRDEKLFFGSGTQLSVL.